This T cell receptor beta chain was retrieved from a study of shared clonotypes between healthy human individuals. Per the study methods: ImmunoSEQ sequences covered only the junction and lacked quality scores; filtering therefore differed. Clones were sequenced by immunoSEQ multiplex PCR, and TCRdb holds only the in-frame ones, with some missing. That table gives V, J and clone size, and the DNA gave D and trimming. The repertoire consists of approximately 1.1 million clones, with 75% to 80% occurring once and the leading ten covering 0.5% to 0.6%. Notes on the study in general: Enrolling few donors narrowed the genetic and exposure-history diversity that was represented. Sharing across four donors was highest in naive CD4 (around 5%) and lowest in memory CD8 (approximately 0.4%).

This clone has only a few counts. Its antigen remains unknown. CD4+ cells were split into CD45RA+ naive and CD45RA-negative memory subsets. The sequenced material came from memory CD4+ T cells from PBMCs. The subset was: CD45RA-negative fraction. This clonotype originated in a man younger than 35 in good health. Some clones in this sample may be carry-over from other donors' samples.

CDR3 amino acids: CASSARTGASNQPQHF. The CDR3 DNA reads as TGTGCCAGTAGTGCCCGGACAGGGGCTAGCAATCAGCCCCAGCATTTT. The chain employs TRBV19 and TRBJ1-5, with 9 bases lining up with TRBD1. Trimming cost V 5 bases and J 0 bases; bases outside gene matches: 5. The germline gives CDR1 LNHDA, CDR2 SQIVND (reference sequence). The CDR3 totals 16 residues.